The 18 T cell receptor beta chains in this list originate from one sample, sequenced in a study of monozygotic twins with inflammatory bowel disease. TCRdb reanalyzed the 5' RACE reads and collapses them to one entry per CDR3 protein, without DNA. The listing records just over 300,000 distinct CDR3 sequences. Sequencing was performed on blood. Source of these receptors: a human donor with ulcerative colitis or Crohn's disease, or a healthy co-twin of an affected twin (not recorded which).

The V and J genes are TRBV6-2 or TRBV6-3 and TRBJ2-5; TCRdb's assignment of TRBD2 cannot be checked, as there is no DNA. The CDR3 covers 18 residues. Looked up from germline, CDR1 is MNHEY and CDR2 is SVGEGT. CDR3: CASSYSSGGGIRQETQYF.

The chain links TRBV6-2 or TRBV6-3 to TRBJ2-1; there is no DNA to check the TCRdb D call of TRBD2. The CDR3 length is 14 residues. Germline CDR1 MNHEY, CDR2 SVGEGT. CDR3 loop: CASQAGGRYNEQFF.

The chain combines TRBV6-5 with TRBJ1-1; TCRdb's D call, TRBD1, is unchecked because there is no DNA. Germline-derived CDR1 and CDR2 are MNHEY and SVGAGI. The CDR3 spans 14 residues. Here the CDR3 reads CASSWRRGADEAFF.

V and J are TRBV5-1 and TRBJ2-7; the D gene TCRdb calls, TRBD1, cannot be checked with no DNA. Germline values: CDR1 SGHRS, CDR2 YFSETQ. CDR3 length equals 17 residues. This chain's CDR3 is CASSSLAQGSTSYEQYF.

This chain uses TRBV5-6 with TRBJ1-1; TCRdb's assignment of TRBD1 cannot be checked, as there is no DNA. Germline-derived CDR1 and CDR2 are SGHDT and YYEEEE. This CDR3 comprises 15 residues. The CDR3 region is CASSLEGTLNTEAFF.

This rearrangement joins TRBV20-1 to TRBJ1-1; TCRdb's D call, TRBD1, is unchecked because there is no DNA. The CDR3 is 15 amino acids. Germline V gives CDR1 DFQATT, CDR2 SNEGSKA (reference sequence). CDR3 protein: CSARGTGTGDTEAFF.

The chain recombines TRBV3-1 with TRBJ1-2. From germline, CDR1 is LGHDT and CDR2 YNNKEL (reference sequence). The CDR3 spans 14 residues. The CDR3 sequence is CASSQDRGNYGYTF.

V and J are TRBV5-1 and TRBJ1-2. CDR3 length equals 13 residues. Germline V gene sequence: CDR1 SGHRS, CDR2 YFSETQ. CDR3: CASSFRGLDGYTF.

This CDR3 reads CASSLAWGMNTEAFF. The genes are TRBV7-8 and TRBJ1-1. This CDR3 region has 15 residues. Germline CDR1 reads SGHVS; CDR2 reads FQNEAQ.

The V gene is TRBV5-1, the J gene TRBJ2-2; lacking DNA, the TRBD2 call made by TCRdb goes unchecked. Germline assignment: CDR1 SGHRS and CDR2 YFSETQ. This CDR3 is 17 amino acids long. The chain's CDR3 is CASTLPRGPEGGGELFF.

V gene TRBV12-3 or TRBV12-4 combines with J gene TRBJ2-6; with no DNA, the TCRdb D assignment of TRBD1 cannot be verified. The CDR3 runs to 15 residues. The CDR3 protein is CASRQDGAGANVLTF.

V is TRBV29-1 and J is TRBJ1-2; the D call of TRBD1 rests on TCRdb alone, since no DNA is present to check it. Germline V gene data show CDR1 as SQVTM and CDR2 as ANQGSEA. This CDR3 comprises 13 residues. This CDR3 reads CSVVLWGLYGYTF.

The J gene is TRBJ2-4, the V gene TRBV6-1; the D gene TCRdb calls, TRBD1, cannot be checked with no DNA. The CDR3 spans 14 residues. CDR1 MNHNS and CDR2 SASEGT come from the germline V gene. CDR3 loop: CASSLLGGQNIQYF.

The chain links TRBV5-1 to TRBJ1-1; TCRdb indicates TRBD1, and absent DNA this call remains unverified. The CDR3 covers 12 residues. Germline assignment: CDR1 SGHRS and CDR2 YFSETQ. The CDR3 protein is CASSPTGIEAFF.

The chain employs TRBV5-6 and TRBJ2-7; TCRdb indicates TRBD2, and absent DNA this call remains unverified. CDR3 length: 14 amino acids. Germline V gene sequence: CDR1 SGHDT, CDR2 YYEEEE. The CDR3 loop is CASSSGLRNYEQYF.

The chain couples TRBV4-2 to TRBJ2-1; the D gene TCRdb calls, TRBD1, cannot be checked with no DNA. The CDR3 loop spans 15 amino acids. Germline CDR1 is LGHNA and CDR2 is YNFKEQ. The CDR3 spells CASSRQGSQLYEQFF.

This CDR3 is CASTFDRSPYNEQFF. The chain carries TRBV6-1 and TRBJ2-1. CDR1 and CDR2 (germline): MNHNS, SASEGT. The CDR3 has 15 amino acids.

The rearrangement links TRBV5-1 to TRBJ1-2; TCRdb's D call of TRBD1 is untestable without DNA. Germline-derived CDR1 and CDR2 are SGHRS and YFSETQ. CDR3 length: 14 residues. CDR3: CASSESRQGSGYTF.